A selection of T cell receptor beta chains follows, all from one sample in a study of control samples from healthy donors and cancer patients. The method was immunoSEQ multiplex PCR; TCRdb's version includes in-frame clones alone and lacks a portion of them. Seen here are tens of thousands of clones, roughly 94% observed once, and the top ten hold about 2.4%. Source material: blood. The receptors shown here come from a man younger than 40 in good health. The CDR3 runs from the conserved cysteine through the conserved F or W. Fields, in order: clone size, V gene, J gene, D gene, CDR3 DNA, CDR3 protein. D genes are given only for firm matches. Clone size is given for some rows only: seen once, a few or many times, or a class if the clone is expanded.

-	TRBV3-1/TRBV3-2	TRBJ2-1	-	TGTGCCAGCAGCCAAGATTGGGGGTCCCGCGGTGAGCAGTTCTTC	CASSQDWGSRGEQFF
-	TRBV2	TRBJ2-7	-	TGTGCCAGCACCCGACTCCCCTACGAGCAGTACTTC	CASTRLPYEQYF
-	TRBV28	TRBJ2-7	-	TGTGCCAGCAGTCCGGACATCTACGAGCAGTACTTC	CASSPDIYEQYF
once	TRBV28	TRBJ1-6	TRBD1	TGTGCCACCTCGGACAGGGCGAGCTCCTATAATTCACCCCTCCACTTT	CATSDRASSYNSPLHF
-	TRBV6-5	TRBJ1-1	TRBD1	TGTGCCAGCAGCTACTCCGGGACAGGGCCCGCTTTCTTT	CASSYSGTGPAFF
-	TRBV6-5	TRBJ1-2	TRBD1	TGTGCCAGCAGTTACGACAGGGTCTATGGCTACACCTTC	CASSYDRVYGYTF
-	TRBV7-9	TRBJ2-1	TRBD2	TGTGCCAGCAGCTTGCCAGGCGGGAGCTACAATGAGCAGTTCTTC	CASSLPGGSYNEQFF
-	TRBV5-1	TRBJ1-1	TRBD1	TGCGCCAGCAGCTTGGACAGGGGAATATTTGCTGAAGCTTTCTTT	CASSLDRGIFAEAFF
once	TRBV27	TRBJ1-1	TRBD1	TGTGCCAGCCGCAGGGGGCCCGGGGTATTGATCGCTTTCTTT	CASRRGPGVLIAFF
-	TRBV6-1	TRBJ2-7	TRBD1	TGTGCCAGCAGTGAAGAAGGGACAGGGGGCTACGAGCAGTACTTC	CASSEEGTGGYEQYF